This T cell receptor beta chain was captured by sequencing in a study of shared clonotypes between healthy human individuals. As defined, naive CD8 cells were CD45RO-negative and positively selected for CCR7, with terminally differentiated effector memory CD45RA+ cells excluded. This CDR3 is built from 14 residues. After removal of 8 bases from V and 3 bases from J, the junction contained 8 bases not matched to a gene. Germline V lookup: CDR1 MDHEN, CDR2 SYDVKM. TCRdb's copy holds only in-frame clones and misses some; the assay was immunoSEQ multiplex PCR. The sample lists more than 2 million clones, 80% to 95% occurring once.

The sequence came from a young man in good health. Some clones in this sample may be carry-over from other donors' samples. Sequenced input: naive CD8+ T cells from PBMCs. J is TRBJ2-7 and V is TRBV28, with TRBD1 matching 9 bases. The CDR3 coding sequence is TGTGCCAGCGACTCGACAGGGGGTGTCTACGAGCAGTACTTC. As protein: CASDSTGGVYEQYF.